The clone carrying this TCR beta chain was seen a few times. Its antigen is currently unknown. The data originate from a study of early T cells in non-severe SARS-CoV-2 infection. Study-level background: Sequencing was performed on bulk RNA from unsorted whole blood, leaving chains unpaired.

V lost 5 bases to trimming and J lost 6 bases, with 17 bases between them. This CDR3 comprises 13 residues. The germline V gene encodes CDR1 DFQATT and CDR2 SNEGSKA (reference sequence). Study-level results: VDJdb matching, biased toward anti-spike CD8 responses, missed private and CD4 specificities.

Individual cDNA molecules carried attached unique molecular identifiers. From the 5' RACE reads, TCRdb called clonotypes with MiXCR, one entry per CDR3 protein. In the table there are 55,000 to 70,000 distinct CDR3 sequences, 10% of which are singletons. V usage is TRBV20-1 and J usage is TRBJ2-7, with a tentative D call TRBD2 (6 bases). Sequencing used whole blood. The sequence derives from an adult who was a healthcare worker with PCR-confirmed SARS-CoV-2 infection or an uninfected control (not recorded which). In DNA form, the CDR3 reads TGCAGTGCTGCCCTAGCGCACGCTGTCGAGCAGTACTTC. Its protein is CSAALAHAVEQYF.